This T cell receptor (beta chain) was captured by sequencing in a study of blood T cell repertoires in COVID-19. Looked up from germline, CDR1 is KGHSH and CDR2 is LQKENI. This CDR3 spans 14 amino acids. V was trimmed by 1 base and J by 4 bases, leaving 11 bases between them. This clone was found once. Some clones are missing from TCRdb's copy, which holds only in-frame ones; the method was immunoSEQ multiplex PCR. Of around 110,000 clones in the sample, about 80% were seen once. The sequence derives from a woman aged 60-75 years with acute or convalescent COVID-19. This chain uses TRBV18 with TRBJ2-7; D unresolved. Material for sequencing was peripheral blood. The CDR3, as DNA: TGTGCCAGCTCACCACTGGGCAACAGATACGAGCAGTACTTC. This codes for CASSPLGNRYEQYF.